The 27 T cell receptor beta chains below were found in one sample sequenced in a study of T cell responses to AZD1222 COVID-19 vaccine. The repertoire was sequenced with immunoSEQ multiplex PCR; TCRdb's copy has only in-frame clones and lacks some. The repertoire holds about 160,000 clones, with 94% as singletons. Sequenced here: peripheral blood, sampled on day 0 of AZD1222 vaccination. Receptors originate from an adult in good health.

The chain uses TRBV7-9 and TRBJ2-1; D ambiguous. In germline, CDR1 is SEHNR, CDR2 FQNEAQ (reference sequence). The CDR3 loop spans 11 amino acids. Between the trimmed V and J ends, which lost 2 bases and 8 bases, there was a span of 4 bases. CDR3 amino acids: CASSLSDEQFF. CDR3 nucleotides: TGTGCCAGCAGCTTATCCGATGAGCAGTTCTTC.

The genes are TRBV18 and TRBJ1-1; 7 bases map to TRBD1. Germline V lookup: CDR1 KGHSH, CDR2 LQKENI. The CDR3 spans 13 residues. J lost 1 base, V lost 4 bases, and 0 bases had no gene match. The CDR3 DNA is TGTGCCAGCTCACGGACAGGGAACACTGAAGCTTTCTTT. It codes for CASSRTGNTEAFF.

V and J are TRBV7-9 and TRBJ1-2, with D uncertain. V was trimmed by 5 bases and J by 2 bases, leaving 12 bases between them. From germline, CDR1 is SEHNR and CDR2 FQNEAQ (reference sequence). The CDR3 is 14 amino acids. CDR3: CASSHVTQNYGYTF. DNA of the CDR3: TGTGCCAGCAGCCACGTCACCCAGAACTATGGCTACACCTTC.

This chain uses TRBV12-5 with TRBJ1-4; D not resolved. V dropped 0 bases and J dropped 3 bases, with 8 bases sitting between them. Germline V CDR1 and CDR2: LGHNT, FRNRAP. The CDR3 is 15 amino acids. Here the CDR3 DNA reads TGTGCTAGTGGTTTGGTACCCCGGTCTAATGAAAAACTGTTTTTT. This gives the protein CASGLVPRSNEKLFF.

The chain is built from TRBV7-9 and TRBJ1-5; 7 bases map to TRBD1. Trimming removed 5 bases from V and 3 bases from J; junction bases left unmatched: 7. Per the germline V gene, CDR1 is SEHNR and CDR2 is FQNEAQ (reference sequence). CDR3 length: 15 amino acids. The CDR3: CASSPQTGINQPQHF. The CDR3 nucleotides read TGTGCCAGCAGCCCCCAGACAGGGATCAATCAGCCCCAGCATTTT.

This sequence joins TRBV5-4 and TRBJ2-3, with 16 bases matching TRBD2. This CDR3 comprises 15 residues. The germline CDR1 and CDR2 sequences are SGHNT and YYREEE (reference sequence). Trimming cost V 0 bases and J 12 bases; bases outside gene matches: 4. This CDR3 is CASSLEGLAGGPQYF. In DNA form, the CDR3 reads TGTGCCAGCAGCTTGGAGGGACTAGCGGGAGGGCCCCAGTATTTT.

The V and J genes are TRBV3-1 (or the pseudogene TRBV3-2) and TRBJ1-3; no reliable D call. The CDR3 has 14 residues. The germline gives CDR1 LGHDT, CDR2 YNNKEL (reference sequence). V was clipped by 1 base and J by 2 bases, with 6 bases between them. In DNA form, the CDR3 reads TGTGCCAGCAGCCAAGTAACCGCTGGAAACACCATATATTTT. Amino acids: CASSQVTAGNTIYF.

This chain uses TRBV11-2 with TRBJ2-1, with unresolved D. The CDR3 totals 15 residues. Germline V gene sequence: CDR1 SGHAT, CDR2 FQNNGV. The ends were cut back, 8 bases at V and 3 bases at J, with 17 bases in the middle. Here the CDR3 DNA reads TGTGCCAGCTCACAGTTGCAAAGCTACTACAATGAGCAGTTCTTC. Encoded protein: CASSQLQSYYNEQFF.

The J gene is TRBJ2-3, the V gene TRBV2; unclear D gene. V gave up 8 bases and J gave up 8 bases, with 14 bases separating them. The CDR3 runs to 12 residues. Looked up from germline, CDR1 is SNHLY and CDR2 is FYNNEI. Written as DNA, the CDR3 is TGTGCCAGCGCCCCAGGTGGACCTACGCAGTATTTT. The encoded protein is CASAPGGPTQYF.

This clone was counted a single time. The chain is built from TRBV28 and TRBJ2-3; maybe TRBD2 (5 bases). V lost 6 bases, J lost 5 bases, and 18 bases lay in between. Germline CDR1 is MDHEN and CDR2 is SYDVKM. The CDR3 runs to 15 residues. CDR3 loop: CASSQPNGVRDTQYF. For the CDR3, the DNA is TGTGCCAGCAGCCAACCAAACGGGGTGCGAGATACGCAGTATTTT.

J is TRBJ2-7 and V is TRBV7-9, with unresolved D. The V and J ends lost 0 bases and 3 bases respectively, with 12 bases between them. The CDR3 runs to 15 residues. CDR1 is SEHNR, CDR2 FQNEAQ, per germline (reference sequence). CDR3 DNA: TGTGCCAGCAGCTTAGCGCATTACCAGAACTACGAGCAGTACGTC. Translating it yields CASSLAHYQNYEQYV.

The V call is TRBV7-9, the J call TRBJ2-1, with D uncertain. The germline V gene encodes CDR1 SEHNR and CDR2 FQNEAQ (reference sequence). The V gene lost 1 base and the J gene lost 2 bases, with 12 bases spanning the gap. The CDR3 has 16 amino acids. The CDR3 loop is CASSLGHAGAYNEQFF. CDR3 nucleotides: TGTGCCAGCAGCTTAGGGCATGCCGGTGCCTACAATGAGCAGTTCTTC.

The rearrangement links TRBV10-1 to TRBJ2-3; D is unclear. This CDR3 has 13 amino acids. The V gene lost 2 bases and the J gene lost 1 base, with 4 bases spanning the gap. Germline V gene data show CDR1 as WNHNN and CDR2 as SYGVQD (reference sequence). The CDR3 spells CASSEAGTDTQYF. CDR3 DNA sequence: TGCGCCAGCAGTGAGGCGGGCACAGATACGCAGTATTTT.

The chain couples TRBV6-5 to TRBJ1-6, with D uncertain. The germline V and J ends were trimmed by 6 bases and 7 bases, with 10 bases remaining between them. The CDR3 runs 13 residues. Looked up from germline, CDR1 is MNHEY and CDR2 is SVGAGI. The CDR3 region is CASRSELNSPLHF. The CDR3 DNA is TGTGCCAGCAGGTCGGAGCTCAATTCACCCCTCCACTTT.

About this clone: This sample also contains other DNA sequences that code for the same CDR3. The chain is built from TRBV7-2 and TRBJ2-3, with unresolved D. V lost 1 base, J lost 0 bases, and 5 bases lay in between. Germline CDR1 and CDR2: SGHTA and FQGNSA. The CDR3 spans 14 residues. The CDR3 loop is CASSLVGSTDTQYF. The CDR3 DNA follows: TGTGCCAGCAGCTTAGTTGGTAGCACAGATACGCAGTATTTT. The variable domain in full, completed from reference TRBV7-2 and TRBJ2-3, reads GAGVSQSPSNKVTEKGKDVELRCDPISGHTALYWYRQSLGQGLEFLIYFQGNSAPDKSGLPSDRFSAERTGGSVSTLTIQRTQQEDSAVYLCASSLVGSTDTQYFGPGTRLTVL.

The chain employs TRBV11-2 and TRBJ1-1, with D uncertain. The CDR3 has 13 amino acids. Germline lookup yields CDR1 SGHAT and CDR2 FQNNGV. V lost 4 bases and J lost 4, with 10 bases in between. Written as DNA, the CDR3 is TGTGCCAGCAGCTCGTTGCAAGGCACTGAAGCTTTCTTT. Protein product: CASSSLQGTEAFF. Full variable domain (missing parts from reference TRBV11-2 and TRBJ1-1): EAGVAQSPRYKIIEKRQSVAFWCNPISGHATLYWYQQILGQGPKLLIQFQNNGVVDDSQLPKDRFSAERLKGVDSTLKIQPAKLEDSAVYLCASSSLQGTEAFFGQGTRLTVV.

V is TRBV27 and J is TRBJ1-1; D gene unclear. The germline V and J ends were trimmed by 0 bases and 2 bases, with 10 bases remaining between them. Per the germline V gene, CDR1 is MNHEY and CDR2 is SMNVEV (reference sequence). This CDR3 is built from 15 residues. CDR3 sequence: CASSLSKRRNTEAFF. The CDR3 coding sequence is TGTGCCAGCAGTTTATCGAAGAGACGAAACACTGAAGCTTTCTTT.

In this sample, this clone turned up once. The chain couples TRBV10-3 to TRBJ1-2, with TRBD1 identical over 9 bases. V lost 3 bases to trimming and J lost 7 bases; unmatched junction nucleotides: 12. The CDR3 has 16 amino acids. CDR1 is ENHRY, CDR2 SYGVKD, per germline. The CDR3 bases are TGTGCCATCAGTGATGGCGCCGGGACAGGGAGGTCTGGCTACACCTTC. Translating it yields CAISDGAGTGRSGYTF.

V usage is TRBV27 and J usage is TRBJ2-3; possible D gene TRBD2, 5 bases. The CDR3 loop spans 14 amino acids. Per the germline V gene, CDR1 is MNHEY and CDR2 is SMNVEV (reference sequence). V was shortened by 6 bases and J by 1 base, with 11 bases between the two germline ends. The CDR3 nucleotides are TGTGCCAGCAGCAGCGGTTACGGCACAGATACGCAGTATTTT. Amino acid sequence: CASSSGYGTDTQYF.

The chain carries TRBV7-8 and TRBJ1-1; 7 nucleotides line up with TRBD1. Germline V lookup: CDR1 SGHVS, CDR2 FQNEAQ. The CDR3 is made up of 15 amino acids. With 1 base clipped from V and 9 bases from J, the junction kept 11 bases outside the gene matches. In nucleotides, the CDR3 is TGTGCCAGCAGCTTAGAGGTTGGGACGGGACAGCAAGCTTTCTTT. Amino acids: CASSLEVGTGQQAFF.

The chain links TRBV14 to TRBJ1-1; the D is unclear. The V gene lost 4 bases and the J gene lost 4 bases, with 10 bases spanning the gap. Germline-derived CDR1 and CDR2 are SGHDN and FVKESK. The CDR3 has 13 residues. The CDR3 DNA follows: TGTGCCAGCAGCCCCGGGCGTCGCACTGAAGCTTTCTTT. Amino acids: CASSPGRRTEAFF. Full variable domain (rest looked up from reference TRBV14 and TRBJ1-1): EAGVTQFPSHSVIEKGQTVTLRCDPISGHDNLYWYRRVMGKEIKFLLHFVKESKQDESGMPNNRFLAERTGGTYSTLKVQPAELEDSGVYFCASSPGRRTEAFFGQGTRLTVV.

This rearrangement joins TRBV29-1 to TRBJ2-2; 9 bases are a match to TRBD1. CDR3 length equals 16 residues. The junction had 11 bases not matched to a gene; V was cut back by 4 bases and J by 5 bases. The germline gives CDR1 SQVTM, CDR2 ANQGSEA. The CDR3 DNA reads TGCAGCGTTGTTTGGACAGGGGTGGGAAGGACCGGGGAGCTGTTTTTT. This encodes CSVVWTGVGRTGELFF.

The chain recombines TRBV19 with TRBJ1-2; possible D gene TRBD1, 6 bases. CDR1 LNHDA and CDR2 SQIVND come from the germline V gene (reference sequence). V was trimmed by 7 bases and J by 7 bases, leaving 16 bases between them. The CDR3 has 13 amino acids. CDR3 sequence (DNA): TGTGCCAGTATTGGACAGCGGGGCGGTGGCTACACCTTC. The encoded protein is CASIGQRGGGYTF.

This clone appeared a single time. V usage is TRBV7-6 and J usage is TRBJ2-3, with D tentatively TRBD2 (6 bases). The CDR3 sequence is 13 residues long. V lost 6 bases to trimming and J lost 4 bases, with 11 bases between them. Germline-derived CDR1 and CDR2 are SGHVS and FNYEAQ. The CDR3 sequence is CASRWRAADTQYF. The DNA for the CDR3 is TGTGCCAGCAGGTGGAGGGCCGCAGATACGCAGTATTTT.

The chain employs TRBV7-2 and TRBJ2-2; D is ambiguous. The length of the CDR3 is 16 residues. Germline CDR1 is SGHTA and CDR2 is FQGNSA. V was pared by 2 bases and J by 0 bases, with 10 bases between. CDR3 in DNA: TGTGCCAGCAGCTTAATGGGCCTGCCGAACACCGGGGAGCTGTTTTTT. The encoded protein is CASSLMGLPNTGELFF.

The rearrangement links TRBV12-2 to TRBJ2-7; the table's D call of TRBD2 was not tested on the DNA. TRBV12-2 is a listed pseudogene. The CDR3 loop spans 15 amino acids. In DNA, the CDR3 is TGTGCAAGTAGCTTAGATCAGGTTAGGGCGGGAGAGCAGTACGTC. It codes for CASSLDQVRAGEQYV.

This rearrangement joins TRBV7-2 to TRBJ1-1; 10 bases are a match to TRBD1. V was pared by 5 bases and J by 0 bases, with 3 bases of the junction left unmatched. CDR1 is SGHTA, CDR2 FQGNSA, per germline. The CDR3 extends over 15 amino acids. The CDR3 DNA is TGTGCCAGCAGCCCCGGACAGGGGGTGAACACTGAAGCTTTCTTT. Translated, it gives CASSPGQGVNTEAFF.